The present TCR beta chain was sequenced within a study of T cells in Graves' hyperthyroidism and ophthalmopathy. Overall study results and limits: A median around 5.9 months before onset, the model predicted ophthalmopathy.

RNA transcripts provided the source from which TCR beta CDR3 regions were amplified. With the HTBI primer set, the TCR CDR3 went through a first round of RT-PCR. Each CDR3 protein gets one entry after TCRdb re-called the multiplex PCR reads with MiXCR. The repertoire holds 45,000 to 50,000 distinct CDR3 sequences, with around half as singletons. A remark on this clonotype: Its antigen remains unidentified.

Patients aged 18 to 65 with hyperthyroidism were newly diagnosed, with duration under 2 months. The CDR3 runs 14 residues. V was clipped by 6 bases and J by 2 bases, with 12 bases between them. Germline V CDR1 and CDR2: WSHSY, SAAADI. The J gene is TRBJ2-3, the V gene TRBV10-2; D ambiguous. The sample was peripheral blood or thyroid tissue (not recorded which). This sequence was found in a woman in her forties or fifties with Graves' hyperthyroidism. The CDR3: CASSEASSTDTQYF. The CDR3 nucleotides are TGCGCCAGCAGCGAAGCGAGTTCCACAGATACGCAGTATTTT.